This TCR beta chain was observed in a study of T-cell reconstitution after alpha-beta-depleted transplantation in children. General study findings and limits: Two months or so post-transplant, alpha-beta T cells reportedly derived from several hundred expanded graft clones. Some patients' high day-60 TCRbeta diversity was traced to surviving recipient T cells and thymic progenitors. Newly produced T cells mostly provided counts and TCRbeta diversity after one year, as hyperexpanded clones declined.

This CDR3 region has 11 residues. V was cut by 6 bases and J by 7 bases, with 11 bases left in between. In germline, CDR1 is SQVTM, CDR2 ANQGSEA. This clonotype was observed many times. As yet, its antigen is unknown. A TCRbeta library incorporating unique molecular identifiers was prepared. TCRdb redid the calling of the PCR reads with MiXCR, one entry per CDR3 protein. The sample consists of under 850,000 distinct CDR3 sequences, around 12% of them appearing once. The receptor was isolated from a girl aged 2 to 9 with congenital amegakaryocytic thrombocytopenia, due to receive a stem cell transplant. The sample in question was PBMCs, obtained before TCRalphabeta/CD19-depleted stem cell transplant. V gene TRBV29-1 combines with J gene TRBJ2-3; possible D gene TRBD2, 5 bases. The CDR3 DNA reads TGCAGCGTGGAAAGCGGTTATACGCAGTATTTT. It codes for CSVESGYTQYF.